This is a list of T cell receptor beta chains from one sample in a study of blood T cell repertoires in COVID-19. Data came from immunoSEQ multiplex PCR; TCRdb stores just in-frame clones and leaves some out. The sample consists of about 160,000 clones, around 82% of them appearing once. What was sequenced was peripheral blood. The receptors were sampled from a woman aged 35 to 49 with COVID-19, enrolled during active disease. Both conserved end residues are part of each CDR3. Each record gives: J gene, clone size, V gene, D gene, CDR3 DNA, CDR3 protein. The D gene is left open where the match is weak. Where a row states a size, it is once, few, many or the class of an expanded clone; other rows omit it.

j_call: TRBJ2-2
clone_size: NA
v_call: TRBV10-3
d_call: TRBD1
cdr3_nt: TGTGCCATCAGTGAACAGGGGGGCACCGGGGAGCTGTTTTTT
cdr3_aa: CAISEQGGTGELFF

j_call: TRBJ1-5
clone_size: few
v_call: TRBV7-8
d_call: TRBD1
cdr3_nt: TGTGCCAGCAGCTTAGGAACGCCCGGGACAGGGGGCAATCAGCCCCAGCATTTT
cdr3_aa: CASSLGTPGTGGNQPQHF

j_call: TRBJ1-6
clone_size: NA
v_call: TRBV7-9
d_call: NA
cdr3_nt: TGTGCCAGCAGCACGGGGACACCTATCCTCCACTTT
cdr3_aa: CASSTGTPILHF

j_call: TRBJ1-3
clone_size: few
v_call: TRBV2
d_call: TRBD1
cdr3_nt: TGTGCCAGCAGTGTGACAGGGACGTATAACACCATATATTTT
cdr3_aa: CASSVTGTYNTIYF

j_call: TRBJ2-1
clone_size: NA
v_call: TRBV6-5
d_call: TRBD1
cdr3_nt: TGTGCCAGCAGTTACGCCGGGACAGGGTCGGATGAGCAGTTCTTC
cdr3_aa: CASSYAGTGSDEQFF

j_call: TRBJ2-5
clone_size: NA
v_call: TRBV7-8
d_call: NA
cdr3_nt: TGTGCCAGCAGCTTAGTGGCTAGGCGACAAGAGACCCAGTACTTC
cdr3_aa: CASSLVARRQETQYF

j_call: TRBJ2-1
clone_size: NA
v_call: TRBV2
d_call: TRBD2
cdr3_nt: TGTGCCAGCAGTGAACAGGGCGGGAGAGGGTTGGGTGAGCAGTTCTTC
cdr3_aa: CASSEQGGRGLGEQFF

j_call: TRBJ1-3
clone_size: NA
v_call: TRBV6-5
d_call: NA
cdr3_nt: TGTGCCAGCAGCTCAGGAGGGATCGGAAACACCATATATTTT
cdr3_aa: CASSSGGIGNTIYF

j_call: TRBJ2-1
clone_size: NA
v_call: TRBV5-1
d_call: TRBD2
cdr3_nt: TGCGCCAGCAGTCCCGGGACTAGCTTCGTCGATGAGCAGTTCTTC
cdr3_aa: CASSPGTSFVDEQFF

j_call: TRBJ1-4
clone_size: NA
v_call: TRBV15
d_call: NA
cdr3_nt: TGTGCCACCAGCAGAGATAGGGAGGGCGATGGTGAAAAACTGTTTTTT
cdr3_aa: CATSRDREGDGEKLFF

j_call: TRBJ2-5
clone_size: NA
v_call: TRBV6-4
d_call: TRBD1
cdr3_nt: TGTGCCAGCAGTGTGGACAGGGGAGAGACCCAGTACTTC
cdr3_aa: CASSVDRGETQYF

j_call: TRBJ1-1
clone_size: NA
v_call: TRBV19
d_call: NA
cdr3_nt: TGTGCCAGTAGAGGACCGCAGGGCATGAACACTGAAGCTTTCTTT
cdr3_aa: CASRGPQGMNTEAFF

j_call: TRBJ2-3
clone_size: few
v_call: TRBV5-4
d_call: TRBD2
cdr3_nt: TGTGCCAGCAGCTTGGTTAGCGGGGGGGCAGATACGCAGTATTTT
cdr3_aa: CASSLVSGGADTQYF

j_call: TRBJ2-5
clone_size: NA
v_call: TRBV19
d_call: TRBD2
cdr3_nt: TGTGCCACTAGAAGCGGGAGTCAAGAGACCCAGTACTTC
cdr3_aa: CATRSGSQETQYF

j_call: TRBJ2-1
clone_size: NA
v_call: TRBV7-3
d_call: NA
cdr3_nt: TGTGCCAGCAGCTTATCGCGTAATGAGCAGTTCTTC
cdr3_aa: CASSLSRNEQFF

j_call: TRBJ1-5
clone_size: once
v_call: TRBV28
d_call: TRBD1
cdr3_nt: TGTGCCAGCAGTACGACAGGGGCAAGCAATCAGCCCCAGCATTTT
cdr3_aa: CASSTTGASNQPQHF

j_call: TRBJ2-1
clone_size: NA
v_call: TRBV28
d_call: TRBD2
cdr3_nt: TGTGCCAGTAGCGGGTTTAATGAGCAGTTCTTC
cdr3_aa: CASSGFNEQFF

j_call: TRBJ2-7
clone_size: NA
v_call: TRBV5-1
d_call: NA
cdr3_nt: TGCGCCAGCAGCTTACAGGCAAACTACGAGCAGTACTTC
cdr3_aa: CASSLQANYEQYF

j_call: TRBJ2-3
clone_size: few
v_call: TRBV4-1
d_call: NA
cdr3_nt: TGCGCCAGCAGCCCGACAGTTTCAAGCACAGATACGCAGTATTTT
cdr3_aa: CASSPTVSSTDTQYF

j_call: TRBJ1-1
clone_size: NA
v_call: TRBV28
d_call: TRBD1
cdr3_nt: TGTGCCAGCAGTCTCCGGACAGGAGGACTGAACACTGAAGCTTTCTTT
cdr3_aa: CASSLRTGGLNTEAFF

j_call: TRBJ1-2
clone_size: once
v_call: TRBV6-5
d_call: NA
cdr3_nt: TGTGCCAGTACGACAGCAAACTATGGCTACACCTTC
cdr3_aa: CASTTANYGYTF

j_call: TRBJ1-1
clone_size: NA
v_call: TRBV5-1
d_call: NA
cdr3_nt: TGCGCCAGCAGCTTGGGCACTAGTAACACTGAAGCTTTCTTT
cdr3_aa: CASSLGTSNTEAFF

j_call: TRBJ1-2
clone_size: NA
v_call: TRBV28
d_call: NA
cdr3_nt: TGTGCCAGCAGTTTTTCCGCCTGGGGGGGGATGGACTATGGCTACACCTTC
cdr3_aa: CASSFSAWGGMDYGYTF

j_call: TRBJ1-5
clone_size: NA
v_call: TRBV4-1
d_call: TRBD1
cdr3_nt: TGCGCCAGCAGCCAAGGAGTAGGGGGCGTCCAGCCCCAGCATTTT
cdr3_aa: CASSQGVGGVQPQHF

j_call: TRBJ1-5
clone_size: NA
v_call: TRBV6-2/TRBV6-3
d_call: NA
cdr3_nt: TGTGCCAGCAGTTACTTCAGGGGCCAGCCCCAGCATTTT
cdr3_aa: CASSYFRGQPQHF

j_call: TRBJ2-3
clone_size: NA
v_call: TRBV5-4
d_call: NA
cdr3_nt: TGTGCCAGCAGCCCATCTCAGCTCCCGGGGGAGGTAGATACGCAGTATTTT
cdr3_aa: CASSPSQLPGEVDTQYF

j_call: TRBJ2-3
clone_size: NA
v_call: TRBV9
d_call: TRBD1
cdr3_nt: TGTGCCAGCAGCGATCCCGGGACAGGGAGAGATACGCAGTATTTT
cdr3_aa: CASSDPGTGRDTQYF

j_call: TRBJ1-2
clone_size: NA
v_call: TRBV25-1
d_call: TRBD1
cdr3_nt: TGTGCCAGCAGTGGGAGGGGGCCGGATGGCTACACCTTC
cdr3_aa: CASSGRGPDGYTF

j_call: TRBJ2-5
clone_size: NA
v_call: TRBV5-4
d_call: TRBD1
cdr3_nt: TGTGCCAGCAGGAACAGGGACAGGCTAGGGGTAGAGACCCAGTACTTC
cdr3_aa: CASRNRDRLGVETQYF

j_call: TRBJ1-1
clone_size: once
v_call: TRBV25-1
d_call: NA
cdr3_nt: TGTGCCAGCAGTGAATTTGGGGCGAGTCGAACTGAAGCTTTCTTT
cdr3_aa: CASSEFGASRTEAFF

j_call: TRBJ2-1
clone_size: NA
v_call: TRBV10-1
d_call: NA
cdr3_nt: TGCGCCAGCAGCGTGGACAGACGCTCCTACAATGAGCAGTTCTTC
cdr3_aa: CASSVDRRSYNEQFF

j_call: TRBJ1-6
clone_size: NA
v_call: TRBV4-1
d_call: TRBD1
cdr3_nt: TGCGCCAGCAGCCAAGAGTCCGGGACAGTTAATTCACCCCTCCACTTT
cdr3_aa: CASSQESGTVNSPLHF

j_call: TRBJ2-2
clone_size: NA
v_call: TRBV14
d_call: TRBD2
cdr3_nt: TGTGCCAGCAGCCCCCTCGGGGGGAGCAGCGGGGAGCTGTTTTTT
cdr3_aa: CASSPLGGSSGELFF

j_call: TRBJ2-3
clone_size: NA
v_call: TRBV30
d_call: NA
cdr3_nt: TGTGCCTGGAGTGTTAACAGGGAGACAGATACGCAGTATTTT
cdr3_aa: CAWSVNRETDTQYF

j_call: TRBJ2-4
clone_size: NA
v_call: TRBV6-5
d_call: TRBD1
cdr3_nt: TGTGCCAGCAGTAAGGACAGGGGAGCCAAAAACATTCAGTACTTC
cdr3_aa: CASSKDRGAKNIQYF

j_call: TRBJ2-3
clone_size: NA
v_call: TRBV24-1
d_call: TRBD2
cdr3_nt: TGTGCCACCAGTGAGTCCGGGGGGAGCACAGATACGCAGTATTTT
cdr3_aa: CATSESGGSTDTQYF

j_call: TRBJ2-7
clone_size: NA
v_call: TRBV7-2
d_call: TRBD2
cdr3_nt: TGTGCCAGCAGTTTGACTAGCGGGGACTACGAGCAGTACTTC
cdr3_aa: CASSLTSGDYEQYF

j_call: TRBJ2-2
clone_size: few
v_call: TRBV11-2
d_call: TRBD2
cdr3_nt: TGTGCCAGCAGCTTGACTAGCGGGAACACCGGGGAGCTGTTTTTT
cdr3_aa: CASSLTSGNTGELFF

j_call: TRBJ1-5
clone_size: once
v_call: TRBV2
d_call: NA
cdr3_nt: TGTGCCAGCAGTGAAGAGCCAAGACAGCCCCAGCATTTT
cdr3_aa: CASSEEPRQPQHF

j_call: TRBJ1-1
clone_size: NA
v_call: TRBV18
d_call: NA
cdr3_nt: TGTGCCAGCTCAGTCCAGGCGAACACTGAAGCTTTCTTT
cdr3_aa: CASSVQANTEAFF

j_call: TRBJ1-2
clone_size: NA
v_call: TRBV19
d_call: TRBD1
cdr3_nt: TGTGCCAGTAGCCTTATGACAGGGGGCGCGAGCTACACCTTC
cdr3_aa: CASSLMTGGASYTF

j_call: TRBJ1-2
clone_size: few
v_call: TRBV7-3
d_call: NA
cdr3_nt: TGTGCCAGCAGCACGCAGGGTATGGCAGCTAACTATGGCTACACCTTC
cdr3_aa: CASSTQGMAANYGYTF

j_call: TRBJ2-5
clone_size: NA
v_call: TRBV28
d_call: NA
cdr3_nt: TGTGCCAGCAGCGAGATAGAGACCCAGTACTTC
cdr3_aa: CASSEIETQYF

j_call: TRBJ2-7
clone_size: NA
v_call: TRBV7-9
d_call: NA
cdr3_nt: TGTGCCAGCAGCCCGACTAGCTACGAGCAGTACTTC
cdr3_aa: CASSPTSYEQYF

j_call: TRBJ2-7
clone_size: NA
v_call: TRBV5-1
d_call: TRBD2
cdr3_nt: TGCGCCAGCAGCGTGGGGCTAGCGGGTTACGAGCAGTACTTC
cdr3_aa: CASSVGLAGYEQYF

j_call: TRBJ1-1
clone_size: NA
v_call: TRBV16
d_call: TRBD1
cdr3_nt: TGTGCCAGCAGCCCCCGCCAGGGGGTTGGCACTGAAGCTTTCTTT
cdr3_aa: CASSPRQGVGTEAFF

j_call: TRBJ2-6
clone_size: NA
v_call: TRBV18
d_call: TRBD1
cdr3_nt: TGTGCCAGCTCACCAGGACAGGGGGCGACCCGCTCTGGGGCCAACGTCCTGACTTTC
cdr3_aa: CASSPGQGATRSGANVLTF

j_call: TRBJ2-5
clone_size: NA
v_call: TRBV3-1/TRBV3-2
d_call: NA
cdr3_nt: TGTGCCAGCAGCCAAGAAGTGTCGAGACTCCAAGAGACCCAGTACTTC
cdr3_aa: CASSQEVSRLQETQYF

j_call: TRBJ2-5
clone_size: NA
v_call: TRBV19
d_call: NA
cdr3_nt: TGTGCCAGTAGTATAGCGGGGTGGAATCAAGAGACCCAGTACTTC
cdr3_aa: CASSIAGWNQETQYF

j_call: TRBJ2-6
clone_size: few
v_call: TRBV27
d_call: NA
cdr3_nt: TGTGCCAGCAGTTTAGGCAGGCCTGGGGCCAACGTCCTGACTTTC
cdr3_aa: CASSLGRPGANVLTF

j_call: TRBJ2-7
clone_size: NA
v_call: TRBV27
d_call: NA
cdr3_nt: TGTGCCAGCAGTTGGCGACAGGGAGGCCCCTACGAGCAGTACTTC
cdr3_aa: CASSWRQGGPYEQYF